This TCR beta chain was recovered during a study of control samples from healthy donors and cancer patients. Some clones are missing from TCRdb's copy, which holds only in-frame ones; the method was immunoSEQ multiplex PCR. The table has approximately 87,000 clones, approximately 93% seen once. Sequenced material: PBMCs. This sequence originates from a woman between 40 and 50 years old with lung cancer.

Here the CDR3 DNA reads TGTGCCAGCAGCCAAGAATTTATTAGGCAAGAGACCCAGTACTTC. Amino acid sequence: CASSQEFIRQETQYF. V and J are TRBV3-1 (or the pseudogene TRBV3-2) and TRBJ2-5; D is undetermined. This CDR3 region has 15 residues. The germline V and J ends were trimmed by 0 bases and 2 bases, with 10 bases remaining between them. The V gene's germline CDR1 is LGHDT and CDR2 YNNKEL (reference sequence).